The clone carrying this TCR beta chain appeared a few times. Its antigen remains unknown. Second-dose timings of about 4 or about 12 weeks were pooled. Here immunoSEQ multiplex PCR was the method, and the copy in TCRdb shows in-frame clones only, minus some. The table records 90,000 to 120,000 clones, about 90% of them present only once. This sample was included in a study of T cell responses to AZD1222 COVID-19 vaccine. Notes on the study in general: Seropositivity was recorded at baseline in only six AZD1222 recipients. Rises in breadth and depth of Spike-specific TCRs came after two AZD1222 doses.

V gave up 3 bases and J gave up 1 base; unmatched junction bases: 10. CDR1 is MGHRA and CDR2 is YSYEKL in the germline V gene. The CDR3 covers 19 residues. This receptor was obtained from an adult who received the AZD1222 COVID-19 vaccine. The chain combines TRBV4-1 with TRBJ2-2; TRBD2 matches 11 bases. The input for sequencing was peripheral blood, taken 28 days after the second AZD1222 dose. CDR3 amino acids: CASSQPRLTSGGNTGELFF. The CDR3 DNA reads TGCGCCAGCAGCCAGCCGCGCCTTACTAGCGGGGGGAACACCGGGGAGCTGTTTTTT.